Presented here are 2 T cell receptor beta chains from one specimen sequenced in a study of shared clonotypes between healthy human individuals. Naive CD8 cells lacked CD45RO, underwent positive selection for CCR7 and left out terminally differentiated effector memory CD45RA+ cells. Profiled with immunoSEQ multiplex PCR; TCRdb holds only in-frame clones, not every one. The table has about 820,000 clones, 80% to 95% seen once. Sequenced material: naive CD8+ T cells sorted from blood. The receptors here all came from a young man in good health.

This clone was observed a single time. V usage is TRBV7-9 and J usage is TRBJ2-1; 8 bases match TRBD2. Germline CDR1 is SEHNR and CDR2 is FQNEAQ (reference sequence). This CDR3 is 12 amino acids long. V was pared by 5 bases and J by 7 bases, with 1 base of the junction left unmatched. CDR3 sequence (DNA): TGTGCCAGCAGCCGACTAGCGAATGAGCAGTTCTTC. Its protein is CASSRLANEQFF.

The chain has TRBV7-9 and TRBJ2-1, with D maybe TRBD2 (5 bases). Deletions cut 5 bases from V and 15 bases from J, with 14 bases between. The CDR3 totals 11 residues. The germline V gene has CDR1 SEHNR and CDR2 FQNEAQ (reference sequence). Written as DNA, the CDR3 is TGTGCCAGCAGCCATGTAGCGATCCCGTTCTTC. It specifies CASSHVAIPFF.